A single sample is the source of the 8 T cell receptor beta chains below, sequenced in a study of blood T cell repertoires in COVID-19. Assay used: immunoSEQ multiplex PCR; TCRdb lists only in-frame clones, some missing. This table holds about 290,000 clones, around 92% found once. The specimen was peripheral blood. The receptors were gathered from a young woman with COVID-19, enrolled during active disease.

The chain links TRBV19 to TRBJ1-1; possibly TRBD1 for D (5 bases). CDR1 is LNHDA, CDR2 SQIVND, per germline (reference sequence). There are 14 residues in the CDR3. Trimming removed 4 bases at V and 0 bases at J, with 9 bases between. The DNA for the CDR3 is TGTGCCAGTAGTACACAGGCCATGAACACTGAAGCTTTCTTT. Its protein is CASSTQAMNTEAFF.

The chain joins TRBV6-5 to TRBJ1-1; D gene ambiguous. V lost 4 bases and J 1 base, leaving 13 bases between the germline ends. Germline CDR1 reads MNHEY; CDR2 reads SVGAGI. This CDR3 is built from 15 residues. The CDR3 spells CASSSPGEGNTEAFF. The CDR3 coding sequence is TGTGCCAGCAGTTCCCCGGGCGAGGGGAACACTGAAGCTTTCTTT.

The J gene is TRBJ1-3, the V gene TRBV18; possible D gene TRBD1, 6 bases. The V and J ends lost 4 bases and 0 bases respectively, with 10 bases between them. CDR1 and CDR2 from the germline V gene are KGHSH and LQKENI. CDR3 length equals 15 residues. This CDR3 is CASSLDRSSGNTIYF. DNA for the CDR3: TGTGCCAGCTCACTAGACAGGAGCTCTGGAAACACCATATATTTT.

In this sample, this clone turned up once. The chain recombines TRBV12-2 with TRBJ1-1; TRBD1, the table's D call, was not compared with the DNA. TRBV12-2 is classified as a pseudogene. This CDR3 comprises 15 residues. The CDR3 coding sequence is TGTGCAAGTCGCGCCGATCCTAGGACAGACACTGAAGCTTTCTTT. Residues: CASRADPRTDTEAFF.

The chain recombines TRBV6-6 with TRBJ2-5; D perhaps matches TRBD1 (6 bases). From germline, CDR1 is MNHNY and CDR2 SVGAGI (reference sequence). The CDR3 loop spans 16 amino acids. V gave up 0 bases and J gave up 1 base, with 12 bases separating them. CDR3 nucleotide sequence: TGTGCCAGCAGTTACTCGTGGACAGCCCGCCAAGAGACCCAGTACTTC. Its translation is CASSYSWTARQETQYF.

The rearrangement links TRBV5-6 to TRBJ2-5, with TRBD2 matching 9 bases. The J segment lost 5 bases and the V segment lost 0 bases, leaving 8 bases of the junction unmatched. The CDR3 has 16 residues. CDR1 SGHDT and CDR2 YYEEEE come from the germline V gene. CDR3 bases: TGTGCCAGCAGCTTGGTGTTAGCGGGGGTGGATGAGACCCAGTACTTC. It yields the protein CASSLVLAGVDETQYF.

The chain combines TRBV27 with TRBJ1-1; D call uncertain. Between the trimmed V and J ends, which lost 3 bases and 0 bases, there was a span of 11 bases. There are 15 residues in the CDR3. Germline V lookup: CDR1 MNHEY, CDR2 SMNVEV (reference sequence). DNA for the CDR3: TGTGCCAGCAGTTTTGGAGGGCGTCTGAACACTGAAGCTTTCTTT. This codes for CASSFGGRLNTEAFF.

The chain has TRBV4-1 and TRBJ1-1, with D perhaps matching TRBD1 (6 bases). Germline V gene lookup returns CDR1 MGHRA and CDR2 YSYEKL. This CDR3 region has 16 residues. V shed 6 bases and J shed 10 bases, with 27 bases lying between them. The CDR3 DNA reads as TGCGCCAGCAGTTTGACAAGGGTCCGGGGGGCTGGGGGAGCTTTCTTT. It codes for CASSLTRVRGAGGAFF.